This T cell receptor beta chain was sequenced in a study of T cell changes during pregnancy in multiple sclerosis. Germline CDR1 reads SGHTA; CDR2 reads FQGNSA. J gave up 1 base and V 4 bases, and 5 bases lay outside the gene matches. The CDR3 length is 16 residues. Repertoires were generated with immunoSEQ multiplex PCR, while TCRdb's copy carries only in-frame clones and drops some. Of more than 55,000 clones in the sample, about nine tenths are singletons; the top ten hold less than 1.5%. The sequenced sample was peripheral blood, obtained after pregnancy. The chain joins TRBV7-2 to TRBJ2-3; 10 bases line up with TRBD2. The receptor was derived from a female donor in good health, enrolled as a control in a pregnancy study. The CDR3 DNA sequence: TGTGCCAGCAGCTCATGGACTAGCGGAGGCACAGATACGCAGTATTTT. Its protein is CASSSWTSGGTDTQYF.